This T cell receptor beta chain was profiled in a study of breast tumors, draining lymph nodes, adjacent tissues. Trimming took off 2 bases at V and 3 bases at J, with 9 bases between the two ends. CDR1 and CDR2 (germline): KGHDR, SFDVKD. There are 15 residues in the CDR3. This clonotype was seen many times. The antigen is unknown. General observations from the study: That most tumor T cells come from lymph nodes remained unproven.

TCRdb fed the multiplex PCR reads into MiXCR, producing one record per CDR3 protein. Counted here are about 130,000 distinct CDR3 sequences, 20% occurring once; the ten biggest clones make up roughly 3.5%. The lymph nodes were axillary draining lymph nodes from breast cancer patients. This sequence joins TRBV24-1 and TRBJ1-4; a possible D gene is TRBD1 (6 bases). The sequenced material came from axillary lymph node tissue. The receptor comes from a female donor with breast cancer. Some clones in this sample may be carry-over from other donors' samples. CDR3 coding DNA: TGTGCCACCAGTGATTCACAGGGAGCTAATGAAAAACTGTTTTTT. This translates into CATSDSQGANEKLFF.